This TCR beta chain was sequenced in a study of CD8+ T cells in alopecia areata. This clone has a handful of counts. Its antigen is undetermined. General observations from the study: It was less clear whether patients shared TCRs than it was in mice, possibly because of HLA. Higher clonality was seen in lesional scalp than in normal scalp, especially in alopecia totalis/universalis.

RNA extraction and reverse transcription yielded cDNA as sequencing template. Repertoires were generated with immunoSEQ multiplex PCR, while TCRdb's copy carries only in-frame clones and drops some. Of 200,000 or so clones listed, around 62% are singletons. The sample here was CD4+ T cells sorted from blood, taken at week 0. This sequence originates from a human donor with alopecia areata.

The CDR3 loop reads CATSRRRLAGGDEQFF. As DNA, the CDR3 is TGTGCCACCAGCAGGAGAAGACTAGCGGGAGGCGATGAGCAGTTCTTC. The chain is built from TRBV15 and TRBJ2-1; 13 nucleotides line up with TRBD2. The CDR3 has 16 residues. Per the germline V gene, CDR1 is LNHNV and CDR2 is YYDKDF (reference sequence). The junction had 7 bases not matched to a gene; V was cut back by 3 bases and J by 8 bases.